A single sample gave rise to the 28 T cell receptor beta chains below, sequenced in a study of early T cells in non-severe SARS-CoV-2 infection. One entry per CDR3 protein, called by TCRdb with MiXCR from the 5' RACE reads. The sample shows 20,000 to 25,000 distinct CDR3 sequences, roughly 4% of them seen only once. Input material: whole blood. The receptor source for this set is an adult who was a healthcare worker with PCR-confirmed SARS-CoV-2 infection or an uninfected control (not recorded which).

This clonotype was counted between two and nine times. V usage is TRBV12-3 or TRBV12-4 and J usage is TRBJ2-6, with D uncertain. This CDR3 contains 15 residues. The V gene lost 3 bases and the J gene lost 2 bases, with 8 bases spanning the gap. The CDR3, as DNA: TGTGCCAGCAGTTTGCCACAGCCTGGGGCCAACGTCCTGACTTTC. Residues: CASSLPQPGANVLTF.

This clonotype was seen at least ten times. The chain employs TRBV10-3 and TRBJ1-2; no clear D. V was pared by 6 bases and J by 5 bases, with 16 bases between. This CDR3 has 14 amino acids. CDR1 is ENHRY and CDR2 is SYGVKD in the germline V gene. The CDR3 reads CAIRWTGMGYGYTF. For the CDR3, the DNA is TGTGCCATCAGGTGGACGGGTATGGGGTATGGCTACACCTTC.

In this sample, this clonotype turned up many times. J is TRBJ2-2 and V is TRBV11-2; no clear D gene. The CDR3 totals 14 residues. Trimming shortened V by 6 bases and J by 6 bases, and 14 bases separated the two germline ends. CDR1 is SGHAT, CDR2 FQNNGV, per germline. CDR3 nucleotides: TGTGCCAGCAGTCCGAGCCGGGTGGCCGGGGAGCTGTTTTTT. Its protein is CASSPSRVAGELFF. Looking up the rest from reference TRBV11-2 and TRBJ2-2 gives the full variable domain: EAGVAQSPRYKIIEKRQSVAFWCNPISGHATLYWYQQILGQGPKLLIQFQNNGVVDDSQLPKDRFSAERLKGVDSTLKIQPAKLEDSAVYLCASSPSRVAGELFFGEGSRLTVL.

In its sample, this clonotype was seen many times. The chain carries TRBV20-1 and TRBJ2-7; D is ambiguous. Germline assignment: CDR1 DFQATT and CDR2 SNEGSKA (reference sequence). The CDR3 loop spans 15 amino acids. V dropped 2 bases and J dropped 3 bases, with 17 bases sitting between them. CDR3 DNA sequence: TGCAGTGCTAGATCAGTGCGTGCCGACTTCTACGAGCAGTACTTC. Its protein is CSARSVRADFYEQYF.

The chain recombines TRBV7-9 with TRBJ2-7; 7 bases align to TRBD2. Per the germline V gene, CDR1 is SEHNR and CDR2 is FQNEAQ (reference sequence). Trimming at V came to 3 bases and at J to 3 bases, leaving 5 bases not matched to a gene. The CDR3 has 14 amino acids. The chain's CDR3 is CASSLGEGFYEQYF. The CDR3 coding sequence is TGTGCCAGCAGCTTGGGGGAGGGGTTCTACGAGCAGTACTTC.

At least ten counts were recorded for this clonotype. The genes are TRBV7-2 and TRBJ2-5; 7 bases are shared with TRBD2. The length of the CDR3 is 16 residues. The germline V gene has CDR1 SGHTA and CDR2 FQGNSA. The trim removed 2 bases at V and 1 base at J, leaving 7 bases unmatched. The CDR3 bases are TGTGCCAGCAGCTTACTTTTCGGGGGGTTCCAAGAGACCCAGTACTTC. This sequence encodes CASSLLFGGFQETQYF.

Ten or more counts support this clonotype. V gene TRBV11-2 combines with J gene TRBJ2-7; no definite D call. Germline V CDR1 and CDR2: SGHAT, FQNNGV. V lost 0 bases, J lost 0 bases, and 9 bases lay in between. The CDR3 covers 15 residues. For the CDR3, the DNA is TGTGCCAGCAGCTTAGATGGGCAGAGCTCCTACGAGCAGTACTTC. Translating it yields CASSLDGQSSYEQYF.

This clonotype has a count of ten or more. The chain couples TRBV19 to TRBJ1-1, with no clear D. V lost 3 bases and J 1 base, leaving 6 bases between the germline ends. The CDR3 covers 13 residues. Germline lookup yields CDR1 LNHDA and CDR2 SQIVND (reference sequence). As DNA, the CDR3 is TGTGCCAGTAGTATTGTGGAGAACACTGAAGCTTTCTTT. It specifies CASSIVENTEAFF. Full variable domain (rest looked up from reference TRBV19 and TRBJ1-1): DGGITQSPKYLFRKEGQNVTLSCEQNLNHDAMYWYRQDPGQGLRLIYYSQIVNDFQKGDIAEGYSVSREKKESFPLTVTSAQKNPTAFYLCASSIVENTEAFFGQGTRLTVV.

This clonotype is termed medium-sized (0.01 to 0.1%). In nucleotides, the CDR3 is TGTGCCAGCAGCGCACAAGATGAGCAGTACTTC. Protein: CASSAQDEQYF. J is TRBJ2-7 and V is TRBV7-9, with D hard to call. V dropped 5 bases and J dropped 7 bases, with 9 bases sitting between them. CDR1 and CDR2 from the germline V gene are SEHNR and FQNEAQ (reference sequence). This CDR3 is built from 11 residues.

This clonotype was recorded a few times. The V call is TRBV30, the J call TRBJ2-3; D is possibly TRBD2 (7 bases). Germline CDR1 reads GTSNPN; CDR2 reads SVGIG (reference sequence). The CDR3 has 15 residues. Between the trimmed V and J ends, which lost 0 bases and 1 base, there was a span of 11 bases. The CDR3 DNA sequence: TGTGCCTGGAGTGTCTGGGGGGGCGGCACAGATACGCAGTATTTT. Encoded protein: CAWSVWGGGTDTQYF.

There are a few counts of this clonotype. The CDR3 region is CASSASEEKLFF. The CDR3 coding sequence is TGTGCCAGCAGTGCCTCGGAAGAAAAACTGTTTTTT. The chain couples TRBV12-3 or TRBV12-4 to TRBJ1-4, with D unclear. This CDR3 is 12 amino acids long. The V end was cut by 5 bases, the J end by 8 bases, with 9 bases between.

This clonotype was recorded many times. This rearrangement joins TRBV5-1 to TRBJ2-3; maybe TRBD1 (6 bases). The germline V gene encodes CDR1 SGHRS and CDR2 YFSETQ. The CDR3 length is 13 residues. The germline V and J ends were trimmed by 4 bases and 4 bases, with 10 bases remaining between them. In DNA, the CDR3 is TGCGCCAGCAGCCTCACAGGGCCAGATACGCAGTATTTT. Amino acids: CASSLTGPDTQYF.

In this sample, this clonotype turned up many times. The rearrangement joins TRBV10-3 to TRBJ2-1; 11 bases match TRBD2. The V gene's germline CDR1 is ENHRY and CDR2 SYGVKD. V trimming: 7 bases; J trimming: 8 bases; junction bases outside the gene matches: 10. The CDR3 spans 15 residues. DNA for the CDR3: TGTGCCATCAAGGGGATTAGCGGGGGGGCCGATGAGCAGTTCTTC. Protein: CAIKGISGGADEQFF.

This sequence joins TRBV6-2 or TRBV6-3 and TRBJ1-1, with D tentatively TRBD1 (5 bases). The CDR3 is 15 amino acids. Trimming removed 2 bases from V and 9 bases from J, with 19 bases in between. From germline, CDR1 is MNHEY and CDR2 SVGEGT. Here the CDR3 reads CASSYRIGAGPQAFF. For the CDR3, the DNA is TGTGCCAGCAGTTACCGGATCGGTGCAGGGCCTCAAGCTTTCTTT.

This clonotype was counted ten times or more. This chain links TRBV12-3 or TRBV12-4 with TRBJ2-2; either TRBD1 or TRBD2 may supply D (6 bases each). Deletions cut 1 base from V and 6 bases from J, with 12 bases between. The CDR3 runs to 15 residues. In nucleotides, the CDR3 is TGTGCCAGCAGTTTAGTTCGGGGGCCCCCCGGGGAGCTGTTTTTT. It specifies CASSLVRGPPGELFF.

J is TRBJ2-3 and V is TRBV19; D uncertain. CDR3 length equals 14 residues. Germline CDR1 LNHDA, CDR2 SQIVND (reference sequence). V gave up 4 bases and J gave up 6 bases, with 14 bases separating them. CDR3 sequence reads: CASSTRHSWDTQYF. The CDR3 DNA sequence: TGTGCCAGTAGTACCCGACATAGTTGGGATACGCAGTATTTT.

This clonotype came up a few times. The DNA for the CDR3 is TGTGCCAGCTCATTCGGTCGCGACACTGAAGCTTTCTTT. The encoded protein is CASSFGRDTEAFF. V usage is TRBV18 and J usage is TRBJ1-1; D gene unclear. Trimming took off 5 bases at V and 3 bases at J, with 10 bases between the two ends. This CDR3 has 13 residues. Per the germline V gene, CDR1 is KGHSH and CDR2 is LQKENI.

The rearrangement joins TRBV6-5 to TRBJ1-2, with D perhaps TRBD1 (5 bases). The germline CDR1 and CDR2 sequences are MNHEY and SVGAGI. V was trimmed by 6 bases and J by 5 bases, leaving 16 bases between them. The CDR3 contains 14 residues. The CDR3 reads CASRSRGGKYGYTF. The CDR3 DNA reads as TGTGCCAGCAGGTCCCGTGGGGGGAAGTATGGCTACACCTTC.

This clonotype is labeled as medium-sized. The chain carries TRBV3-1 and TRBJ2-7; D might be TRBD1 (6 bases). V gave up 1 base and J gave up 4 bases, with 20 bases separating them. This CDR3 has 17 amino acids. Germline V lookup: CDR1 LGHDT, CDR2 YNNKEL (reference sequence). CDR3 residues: CASSQAPMGTPFYEQYF. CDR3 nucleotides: TGTGCCAGCAGCCAAGCTCCAATGGGGACACCCTTTTACGAGCAGTACTTC.

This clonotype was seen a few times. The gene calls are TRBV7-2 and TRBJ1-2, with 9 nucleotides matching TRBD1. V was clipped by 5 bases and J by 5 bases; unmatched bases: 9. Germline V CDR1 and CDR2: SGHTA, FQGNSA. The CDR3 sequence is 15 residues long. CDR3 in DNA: TGTGCCAGCAGCACGGGGACAGGGTATCGGTATGGCTACACCTTC. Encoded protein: CASSTGTGYRYGYTF.

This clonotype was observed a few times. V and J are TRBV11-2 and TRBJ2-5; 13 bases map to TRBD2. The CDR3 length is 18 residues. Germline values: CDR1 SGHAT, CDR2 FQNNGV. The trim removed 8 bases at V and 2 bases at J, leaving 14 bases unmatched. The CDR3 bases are TGTGCCAGCCAGGACGTGGGACTAGCGGGACCCATGCAAGAGACCCAGTACTTC. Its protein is CASQDVGLAGPMQETQYF.

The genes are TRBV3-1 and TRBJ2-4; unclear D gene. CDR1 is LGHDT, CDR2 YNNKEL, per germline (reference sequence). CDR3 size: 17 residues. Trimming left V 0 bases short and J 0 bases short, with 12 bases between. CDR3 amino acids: CASSQDRQLGAKNIQYF. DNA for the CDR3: TGTGCCAGCAGCCAAGATCGGCAGCTAGGAGCCAAAAACATTCAGTACTTC.

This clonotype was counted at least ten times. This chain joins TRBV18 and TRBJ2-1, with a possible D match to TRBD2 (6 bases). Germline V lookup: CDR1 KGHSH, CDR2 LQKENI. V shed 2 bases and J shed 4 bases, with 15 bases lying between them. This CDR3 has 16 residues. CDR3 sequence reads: CASSPVGAAGYNEQFF. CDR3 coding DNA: TGTGCCAGCTCACCAGTCGGGGCCGCGGGATACAATGAGCAGTTCTTC.

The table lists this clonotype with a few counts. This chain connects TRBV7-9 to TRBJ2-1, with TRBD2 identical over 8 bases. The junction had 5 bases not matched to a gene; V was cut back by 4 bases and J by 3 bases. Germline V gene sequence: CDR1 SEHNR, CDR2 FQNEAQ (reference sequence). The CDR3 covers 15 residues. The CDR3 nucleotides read TGTGCCAGCAGCTCCCGGGGGGGCCTCTACAATGAGCAGTTCTTC. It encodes CASSSRGGLYNEQFF.

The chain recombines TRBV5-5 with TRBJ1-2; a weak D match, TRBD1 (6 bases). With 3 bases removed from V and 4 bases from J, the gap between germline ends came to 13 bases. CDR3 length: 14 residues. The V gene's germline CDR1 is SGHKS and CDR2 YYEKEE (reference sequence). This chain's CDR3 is CASSYSQGSYGYTF. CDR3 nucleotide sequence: TGTGCCAGCAGCTACTCACAGGGTAGCTATGGCTACACCTTC. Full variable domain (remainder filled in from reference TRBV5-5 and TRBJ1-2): DAGVTQSPTHLIKTRGQQVTLRCSPISGHKSVSWYQQVLGQGPQFIFQYYEKEERGRGNFPDRFSARQFPNYSSELNVNALLLGDSALYLCASSYSQGSYGYTFGSGTRLTVV.

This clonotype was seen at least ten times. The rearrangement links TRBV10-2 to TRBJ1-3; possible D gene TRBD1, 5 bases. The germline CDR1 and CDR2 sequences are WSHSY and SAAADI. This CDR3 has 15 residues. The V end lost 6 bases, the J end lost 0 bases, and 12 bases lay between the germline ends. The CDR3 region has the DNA TGCGCCAGCAGCGAGACAGTCAACTCTGGAAACACCATATATTTT. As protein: CASSETVNSGNTIYF.

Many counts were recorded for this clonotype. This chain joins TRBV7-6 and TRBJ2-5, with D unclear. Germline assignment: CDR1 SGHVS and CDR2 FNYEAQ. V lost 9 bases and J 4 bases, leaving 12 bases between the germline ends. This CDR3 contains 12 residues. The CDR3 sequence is CASSEWVETQYF. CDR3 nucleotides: TGTGCCAGTTCCGAGTGGGTAGAGACCCAGTACTTC.

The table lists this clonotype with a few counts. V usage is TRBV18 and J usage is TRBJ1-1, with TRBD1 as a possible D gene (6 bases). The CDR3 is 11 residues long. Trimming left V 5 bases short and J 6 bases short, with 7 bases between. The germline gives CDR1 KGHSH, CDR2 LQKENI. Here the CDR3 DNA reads TGTGCCAGCTCATGGGGGCCTGAAGCTTTCTTT. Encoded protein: CASSWGPEAFF. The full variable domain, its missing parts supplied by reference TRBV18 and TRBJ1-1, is NAGVMQNPRHLVRRRGQEARLRCSPMKGHSHVYWYRQLPEEGLKFMVYLQKENIIDESGMPKERFSAEFPKEGPSILRIQQVVRGDSAAYFCASSWGPEAFFGQGTRLTVV.